This entry lists 4 T cell receptor beta chains sequenced from one sample in a study of T cells in localized non-small cell lung cancer. Generated by immunoSEQ multiplex PCR, the TCRdb table keeps only in-frame clones and is missing some. The data show tens of thousands of clones, about 86% seen once. The sequencing used peripheral blood mononuclear cells, collected before any cancer treatment. These receptors originate from a man aged 40-75 years with stage III lung adenocarcinoma.

The V gene is TRBV25-1, the J gene TRBJ2-3; TRBD1 matches 8 bases. V was pared by 4 bases and J by 0 bases, with 3 bases of the junction left unmatched. Germline V gene data show CDR1 as MGHDK and CDR2 as SYGVNS. This CDR3 has 15 amino acids. The CDR3 here is CASSARQGSTDTQYF. In DNA form, the CDR3 reads TGTGCCAGCAGTGCTAGACAGGGGAGCACAGATACGCAGTATTTT.

The chain links TRBV30 to TRBJ2-1; D perhaps matches TRBD2 (6 bases). CDR3 length equals 12 residues. The germline gives CDR1 GTSNPN, CDR2 SVGIG (reference sequence). Trimming removed 8 bases from V and 6 bases from J, with 14 bases in between. The CDR3: CARDWRGNEQFF. The CDR3 DNA sequence: TGTGCCCGGGACTGGCGGGGCAATGAGCAGTTCTTC.

CDR3 protein: CASARVRQETQYF. The CDR3 nucleotides read TGTGCCAGCGCCAGGGTTAGGCAAGAGACCCAGTACTTC. The chain uses TRBV6-5 and TRBJ2-5; D is possibly TRBD1 (5 bases). The CDR3 is 13 amino acids. Germline lookup yields CDR1 MNHEY and CDR2 SVGAGI. The V and J ends lost 8 bases and 2 bases respectively, with 12 bases between them.

The chain has TRBV2 and TRBJ2-4; a possible D gene is TRBD1 (5 bases). The CDR3 has 15 amino acids. V was trimmed by 4 bases and J by 0 bases, leaving 10 bases between them. From germline, CDR1 is SNHLY and CDR2 FYNNEI. CDR3 DNA: TGTGCCAGCAGTGGACAGAGATTAGCCAAAAACATTCAGTACTTC. Residues: CASSGQRLAKNIQYF.